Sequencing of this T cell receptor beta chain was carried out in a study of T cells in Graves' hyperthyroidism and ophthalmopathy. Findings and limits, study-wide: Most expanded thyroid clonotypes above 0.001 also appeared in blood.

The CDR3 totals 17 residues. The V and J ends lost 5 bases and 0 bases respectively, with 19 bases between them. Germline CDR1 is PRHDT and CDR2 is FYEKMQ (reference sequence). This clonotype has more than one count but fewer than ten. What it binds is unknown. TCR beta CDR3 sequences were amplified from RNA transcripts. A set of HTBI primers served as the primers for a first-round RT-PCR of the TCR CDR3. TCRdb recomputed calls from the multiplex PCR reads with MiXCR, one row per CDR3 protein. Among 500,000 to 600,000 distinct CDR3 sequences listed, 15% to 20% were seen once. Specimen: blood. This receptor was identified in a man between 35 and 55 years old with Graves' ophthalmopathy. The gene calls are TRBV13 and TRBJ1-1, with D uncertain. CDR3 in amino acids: CASSPRGGESMNTEAFF. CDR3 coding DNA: TGTGCCAGCAGCCCTCGTGGCGGGGAATCCATGAACACTGAAGCTTTCTTT.